Listed below are T cell receptor beta chains from one sample, sequenced in a study of T cell responses to AZD1222 COVID-19 vaccine. Produced via immunoSEQ multiplex PCR; TCRdb's table is partial and in-frame only. Of under 200,000 clones in the sample, roughly 87% were seen once. Sequenced here: peripheral blood, sampled 28 days after the second AZD1222 dose. Receptor source: an adult who received the AZD1222 COVID-19 vaccine. Both conserved end residues are part of each CDR3. A D gene is named only where the DNA matches it firmly. Clone size, where shown, is once, few, many, or a class for clones that have expanded.

J: TRBJ1-3
D: .
size: .
V: TRBV18
CDR3: CASSPPSRDTIYF
DNA: TGTGCCAGCTCACCACCGTCCAGGGACACCATATATTTT

J: TRBJ1-2
D: .
size: .
V: TRBV6-5
CDR3: CASKGNTFYGYTF
DNA: TGTGCCAGCAAGGGAAACACATTCTATGGCTACACCTTC

J: TRBJ1-4
D: TRBD1
size: .
V: TRBV2
CDR3: CASSPGTGGEKLFF
DNA: TGTGCCAGCAGCCCCGGGACAGGAGGGGAAAAACTGTTTTTT

J: TRBJ2-2
D: .
size: .
V: TRBV6-5
CDR3: CASSYSEQINTGELFF
DNA: TGTGCCAGCAGTTACTCGGAGCAGATTAACACCGGGGAGCTGTTTTTT

J: TRBJ1-1
D: .
size: .
V: TRBV6-5
CDR3: CASSYQDSVNTEAFF
DNA: TGTGCCAGCAGTTACCAAGACAGTGTGAACACTGAAGCTTTCTTT

J: TRBJ1-2
D: TRBD1
size: .
V: TRBV6-5
CDR3: CGTQRGQGAGGYTF
DNA: TGTGGTACCCAAAGGGGACAGGGGGCCGGTGGCTACACCTTC

J: TRBJ1-2
D: .
size: .
V: TRBV9
CDR3: CASSVVGARDGYTF
DNA: TGTGCCAGCAGCGTAGTGGGCGCTAGGGATGGCTACACCTTC

J: TRBJ2-5
D: .
size: .
V: TRBV4-1
CDR3: CASSQGPNEETQYF
DNA: TGCGCCAGCAGCCAAGGACCAAACGAAGAGACCCAGTACTTC

J: TRBJ2-7
D: .
size: .
V: TRBV5-1
CDR3: CASSLGSYRQYEQYF
DNA: TGCGCCAGCAGCTTGGGGTCCTACCGGCAGTACGAGCAGTACTTC

J: TRBJ2-2
D: .
size: .
V: TRBV21-1
CDR3: CASRKRPGQRNTGELFF
DNA: TGTGCCAGCAGAAAAAGGCCGGGACAGAGGAACACCGGGGAGCTGTTTTTT

J: TRBJ2-7
D: .
size: .
V: TRBV2
CDR3: CASEGVSYEQYF
DNA: TGTGCCAGCGAGGGGGTTAGCTACGAGCAGTACTTC

J: TRBJ2-3
D: .
size: .
V: TRBV7-2
CDR3: CASSLPEGTDTQYF
DNA: TGTGCCAGCAGCTTACCGGAGGGTACAGATACGCAGTATTTT

J: TRBJ2-5
D: .
size: .
V: TRBV28
CDR3: CASSSPSGETQYF
DNA: TGTGCCAGCAGTTCCCCATCGGGAGAGACCCAGTACTTC

J: TRBJ1-1
D: .
size: .
V: TRBV6-4
CDR3: CASSDRNPGEAFF
DNA: TGTGCCAGCAGTGACCGTAACCCGGGTGAAGCTTTCTTT

J: TRBJ2-7
D: TRBD1
size: .
V: TRBV3-1/TRBV3-2
CDR3: CASSHWTGLIYEQYF
DNA: TGTGCCAGCAGCCATTGGACAGGGTTAATCTACGAGCAGTACTTC

J: TRBJ1-1
D: .
size: .
V: TRBV28
CDR3: CASSPAGRNTEAFF
DNA: TGTGCCAGCAGCCCCGCGGGCAGGAACACTGAAGCTTTCTTT

J: TRBJ1-2
D: .
size: few
V: TRBV10-3
CDR3: CAISGQSGDYGYTF
DNA: TGTGCCATCAGTGGACAGTCGGGGGACTATGGCTACACCTTC

J: TRBJ1-2
D: .
size: .
V: TRBV5-4
CDR3: CASTGPVREDYGYTF
DNA: TGTGCCAGCACGGGACCGGTCAGGGAGGACTATGGCTACACCTTC

J: TRBJ2-5
D: TRBD2
size: .
V: TRBV6-2/TRBV6-3
CDR3: CASSSPGLAGVETQYF
DNA: TGTGCCAGCAGTTCCCCGGGACTAGCGGGGGTAGAGACCCAGTACTTC

J: TRBJ1-2
D: .
size: once
V: TRBV6-1
CDR3: CASSERGGVGGYTF
DNA: TGTGCCAGCAGTGAACGGGGAGGGGTTGGTGGCTACACCTTC

J: TRBJ1-1
D: .
size: .
V: TRBV5-6
CDR3: CASSSPIVGEGQRREAFF
DNA: TGTGCCAGCAGCTCGCCTATCGTTGGTGAGGGACAACGCCGTGAAGCTTTCTTT

J: TRBJ2-1
D: TRBD1
size: .
V: TRBV7-9
CDR3: CASSPDRAAAIYNEQFF
DNA: TGTGCCAGCAGCCCTGACAGGGCGGCGGCTATTTACAATGAGCAGTTCTTC